Listed below are T cell receptor beta chains from one sample, sequenced in a study of T-cell reconstitution after alpha-beta-depleted transplantation in children. MiXCR was run by TCRdb on the PCR reads, yielding one entry per CDR3 protein. This table holds approximately 590,000 distinct CDR3 sequences, approximately 10% found once. The specimen comprised PBMCs from the stem cell graft donor, sampled from the stem cell graft. These receptors came from a human donor who donated a stem cell graft to a child with acute myeloid leukemia. The CDR3 runs from the conserved cysteine through the conserved F or W. The D gene is left open where the match is weak. Expanded clones are given a class, and other clones once, few, many or no size at all.

DNA: TGTGCCAGCTCATCACTCTCTGGGGAAGGGACCCAGTACTTC; CDR3: CASSSLSGEGTQYF; length: 14; D: .; size: .; J: TRBJ2-5; V: TRBV18
DNA: TGCGCCAGCAGTGATTCAGGGGGCTGGAACGAGCAGTACTTC; CDR3: CASSDSGGWNEQYF; length: 14; D: TRBD1; size: few; J: TRBJ2-7; V: TRBV10-2
DNA: TGTGCCAGCAGCCAAGATCCGGCGGGAGGTGGGTACGAGCAGTACTTC; CDR3: CASSQDPAGGGYEQYF; length: 16; D: TRBD2; size: few; J: TRBJ2-7; V: TRBV4-2
DNA: TGTGCCAGCAGCTCAGCCGGGCCCTGGGCCTTTGGCTACACCTTC; CDR3: CASSSAGPWAFGYTF; length: 15; D: .; size: few; J: TRBJ1-2; V: TRBV7-2
DNA: TGCAGCGTTGCCCCACTAGCGGGAGGGACCGGGGAGCTGTTTTTT; CDR3: CSVAPLAGGTGELFF; length: 15; D: TRBD2; size: many; J: TRBJ2-2; V: TRBV29-1
DNA: TGCGCCAGCAGCGTAAGACCTCAGGGGGCTGCGAACACCGGGGAGCTGTTTTTT; CDR3: CASSVRPQGAANTGELFF; length: 18; D: TRBD1; size: few; J: TRBJ2-2; V: TRBV5-1
DNA: TGTGCCAGCAGTGAAGGTTTAGGGGGAAAACTGTTTTTT; CDR3: CASSEGLGGKLFF; length: 13; D: .; size: .; J: TRBJ1-4; V: TRBV25-1
DNA: TGCGCCAGCAGCCTAAAGGACAGTAAGAACACTGAAGCTTTCTTT; CDR3: CASSLKDSKNTEAFF; length: 15; D: .; size: .; J: TRBJ1-1; V: TRBV5-1
DNA: TGCGCCAGCAGCCAAGGGTCCGGGATTGGCGAGCAGTACTTC; CDR3: CASSQGSGIGEQYF; length: 14; D: .; size: many; J: TRBJ2-7; V: TRBV4-3
DNA: TGTGCCAGCAGTTTAATTACGGCAGAATCCACAGATACGCAGTATTTT; CDR3: CASSLITAESTDTQYF; length: 16; D: .; size: many; J: TRBJ2-3; V: TRBV27
DNA: TGCAGTGCTCTCCGACTAGCGAACACAGATACGCAGTATTTT; CDR3: CSALRLANTDTQYF; length: 14; D: TRBD2; size: .; J: TRBJ2-3; V: TRBV20-1
DNA: TGCGCCAGCAGCTTCCGGACTGCTAGCTCCTACAATGAGCAGTTCTTC; CDR3: CASSFRTASSYNEQFF; length: 16; D: .; size: .; J: TRBJ2-1; V: TRBV5-1
DNA: TGCAGTGCTAGCGAAGGGCTAAAGGCCCATGAGCAGTTCTTC; CDR3: CSASEGLKAHEQFF; length: 14; D: .; size: many; J: TRBJ2-1; V: TRBV20-1
DNA: TGTGCCAGCAGCTTAGGGGGGGGCGGGAGTTCGGATACGCAGTATTTT; CDR3: CASSLGGGGSSDTQYF; length: 16; D: .; size: .; J: TRBJ2-3; V: TRBV11-2
DNA: TGCAGCGTTGGGGGGGCCGAACCTTACACCGGGGAGCTGTTTTTT; CDR3: CSVGGAEPYTGELFF; length: 15; D: .; size: .; J: TRBJ2-2; V: TRBV29-1
DNA: TGTGCCAGCACCCGAGGAGGGCCGTCGGACGAGCAGTACTTC; CDR3: CASTRGGPSDEQYF; length: 14; D: .; size: .; J: TRBJ2-7; V: TRBV6-2/TRBV6-3
DNA: TGTGCCAGCAGTTTAGTTGAGTCTGCCAGGGCTGGCTACACCTTC; CDR3: CASSLVESARAGYTF; length: 15; D: .; size: .; J: TRBJ1-2; V: TRBV12-3/TRBV12-4
DNA: TGCGCCAGCAGCGGACTAGCGGGAGTAGATACGCAGTATTTT; CDR3: CASSGLAGVDTQYF; length: 14; D: TRBD2; size: many; J: TRBJ2-3; V: TRBV5-1
DNA: TGCAGCGTAGCGGGAGGCGGAGAGACCCAGTACTTC; CDR3: CSVAGGGETQYF; length: 12; D: TRBD2; size: many; J: TRBJ2-5; V: TRBV29-1
DNA: TGCAGTGCTAGAGATGGCGGGAGGTTCTACGAGCAGTACTTC; CDR3: CSARDGGRFYEQYF; length: 14; D: TRBD2; size: few; J: TRBJ2-7; V: TRBV20-1
DNA: TGTGCCAGCAGCCCCCAGGGGCTAGCTGGGGCCAACGTCCTGACTTTC; CDR3: CASSPQGLAGANVLTF; length: 16; D: .; size: .; J: TRBJ2-6; V: TRBV7-2
DNA: TGTGCCAGCAGTCCTTCCGGGACTAGCGGAGAGACCCAGTACTTC; CDR3: CASSPSGTSGETQYF; length: 15; D: TRBD2; size: few; J: TRBJ2-5; V: TRBV27
DNA: TGCAGCTCGGACAGGAACACTGAAGCTTTCTTT; CDR3: CSSDRNTEAFF; length: 11; D: .; size: .; J: TRBJ1-1; V: TRBV29-1
DNA: TGCAGTGCTAGGCCCAGAAGGGCTCCAGGTGAAAAACTGTTTTTT; CDR3: CSARPRRAPGEKLFF; length: 15; D: .; size: .; J: TRBJ1-4; V: TRBV20-1
DNA: TGCAGCGTTGCTGCCCCATACGAGCAGTACTTC; CDR3: CSVAAPYEQYF; length: 11; D: .; size: few; J: TRBJ2-7; V: TRBV29-1
DNA: TGTGCCAGCAGCGTAGAAGGACAGGGGAGGGAGACCCAGTACTTC; CDR3: CASSVEGQGRETQYF; length: 15; D: TRBD1; size: few; J: TRBJ2-5; V: TRBV9
DNA: TGTGCCAGCAGTGAGACTGGGGGGGATACGCAGTATTTT; CDR3: CASSETGGDTQYF; length: 13; D: .; size: .; J: TRBJ2-3; V: TRBV2
DNA: TGCAGCGTTGAAGTCCGGGACCGCACAGATACGCAGTATTTT; CDR3: CSVEVRDRTDTQYF; length: 14; D: .; size: many; J: TRBJ2-3; V: TRBV29-1
DNA: TGTGCCAGCAGTTTAGGGGCAGGGGGCGCGCACACCGGGGAGCTGTTTTTT; CDR3: CASSLGAGGAHTGELFF; length: 17; D: TRBD1; size: many; J: TRBJ2-2; V: TRBV28
DNA: TGTGCCACCAGCAGAGATAGGCGGGAGGGCCGAGAGCAGTACTTC; CDR3: CATSRDRREGREQYF; length: 15; D: TRBD2; size: many; J: TRBJ2-7; V: TRBV15
DNA: TGTGCCAGCAAGGAGGGAGGCACTGAAGCTTTCTTT; CDR3: CASKEGGTEAFF; length: 12; D: .; size: few; J: TRBJ1-1; V: TRBV3-1
DNA: TGTGCCAGCAGCTCCAACCAGAGGACCCAGTACTTC; CDR3: CASSSNQRTQYF; length: 12; D: .; size: .; J: TRBJ2-5; V: TRBV7-2
DNA: TGTGCCAGCTGCAAAGGAGGACCCGGGACTAAAGCCTACAATGAGCAGTTCTTC; CDR3: CASCKGGPGTKAYNEQFF; length: 18; D: TRBD2; size: few; J: TRBJ2-1; V: TRBV27
DNA: TGTGCCAGCAGCTTAGCAGGGACAGGGGCATACTACGAGCAGTACTTC; CDR3: CASSLAGTGAYYEQYF; length: 16; D: TRBD1; size: .; J: TRBJ2-7; V: TRBV7-2
DNA: TGTGCCAGCAGCCAAGAGGTGTCTGAACCCCCCCGCTTGACCCAGTACTTC; CDR3: CASSQEVSEPPRLTQYF; length: 17; D: .; size: .; J: TRBJ2-5; V: TRBV14
DNA: TGTGCCAGCAGCACCCGGACAGGGGAGCCCTTTCAGTACTTC; CDR3: CASSTRTGEPFQYF; length: 14; D: .; size: .; J: TRBJ2-4; V: TRBV21-1
DNA: TGTGCCAGCAGAGCCGGGACAGGGATTTCGTTAGCCAAAAACATTCAGTACTTC; CDR3: CASRAGTGISLAKNIQYF; length: 18; D: TRBD1; size: .; J: TRBJ2-4; V: TRBV27
DNA: TGTGCCAGCAGTTTCTCCGGGACTAGCGTTTCCTACGAGCAGTACTTC; CDR3: CASSFSGTSVSYEQYF; length: 16; D: TRBD2; size: many; J: TRBJ2-7; V: TRBV12-3/TRBV12-4
DNA: TGTGCCAGCAGTTTCGGCGCAGGGGGCGCCCACCACGAGCAGTACTTC; CDR3: CASSFGAGGAHHEQYF; length: 16; D: TRBD1; size: few; J: TRBJ2-7; V: TRBV12-3/TRBV12-4
DNA: TGTGCCAGCAGCTCGGGGACCAATGAGCAGTTCTTC; CDR3: CASSSGTNEQFF; length: 12; D: .; size: many; J: TRBJ2-1; V: TRBV5-5
DNA: TGTGCCAGCAGTTCACCGGGACAGGGGGCATATGAGCAGTTCTTC; CDR3: CASSSPGQGAYEQFF; length: 15; D: TRBD1; size: .; J: TRBJ2-1; V: TRBV25-1
DNA: TGTGCTAGCAGCTTTCGATGGGGATCCCAAGAGACCCAGTACTTC; CDR3: CASSFRWGSQETQYF; length: 15; D: .; size: few; J: TRBJ2-5; V: TRBV7-7
DNA: TGCAGTGCTAGGGGACAGGGGAATTCCTACGAGCAGTACTTC; CDR3: CSARGQGNSYEQYF; length: 14; D: TRBD1; size: .; J: TRBJ2-7; V: TRBV20-1
DNA: TGCAGCGTTGAAGCGCATCAGGGGACTTCCAGAGAGCAGTACTTC; CDR3: CSVEAHQGTSREQYF; length: 15; D: .; size: .; J: TRBJ2-7; V: TRBV29-1
DNA: TGCAGTGCCACAGCGGGAATCCAAACCTACGAGCAGTACTTC; CDR3: CSATAGIQTYEQYF; length: 14; D: TRBD2; size: few; J: TRBJ2-7; V: TRBV20-1
DNA: TGTGCCAGCAGTTACGGCAGGGTGGGGACCGGGGAGCTGTTTTTT; CDR3: CASSYGRVGTGELFF; length: 15; D: .; size: many; J: TRBJ2-2; V: TRBV6-5
DNA: TGTGCCAGCAGCTTACGGGCGGGGACGGTGGTAACCTACAATGAGCAGTTCTTC; CDR3: CASSLRAGTVVTYNEQFF; length: 18; D: .; size: many; J: TRBJ2-1; V: TRBV7-3
DNA: TGTGCCAGCTCACCCGAGGGTTCAGATACGCAGTATTTT; CDR3: CASSPEGSDTQYF; length: 13; D: .; size: .; J: TRBJ2-3; V: TRBV18
DNA: TGTGCCAGCAGTACACGGGTGGGGCGAATAGACGGCTACACCTTC; CDR3: CASSTRVGRIDGYTF; length: 15; D: .; size: few; J: TRBJ1-2; V: TRBV6-2/TRBV6-3
DNA: TGTGCCAGCAGCCCACGGGTGATAGCAGATACGCAGTATTTT; CDR3: CASSPRVIADTQYF; length: 14; D: .; size: many; J: TRBJ2-3; V: TRBV9
DNA: TGTGCCAGCTCACCGAGTTTGTCGACCTACAATGAGCAGTTCTTC; CDR3: CASSPSLSTYNEQFF; length: 15; D: .; size: .; J: TRBJ2-1; V: TRBV18
DNA: TGTGCCATCAGTGAGTCGAGGGCTGGATCCGGGGAGACCCAGTACTTC; CDR3: CAISESRAGSGETQYF; length: 16; D: .; size: few; J: TRBJ2-5; V: TRBV10-3
DNA: TGTGCCAGCAGTGACTCGATGTGCCAGCGGGGATCCTACAATGAGCAGTTCTTC; CDR3: CASSDSMCQRGSYNEQFF; length: 18; D: TRBD2; size: many; J: TRBJ2-1; V: TRBV6-4
DNA: TGCAGCGTTAGAGGGGCCAACGTCCTGACTTTC; CDR3: CSVRGANVLTF; length: 11; D: .; size: many; J: TRBJ2-6; V: TRBV29-1
DNA: TGCAGCGGCTACAGGGGTTTGAACAATGAGCAGTTCTTC; CDR3: CSGYRGLNNEQFF; length: 13; D: TRBD1; size: many; J: TRBJ2-1; V: TRBV29-1
DNA: TGTGCCAGCGTAATTTCGGGGAATAGCAATCAGCCCCAGCATTTT; CDR3: CASVISGNSNQPQHF; length: 15; D: .; size: .; J: TRBJ1-5; V: TRBV6-1
DNA: TGTGCCTGGATTAGGGAGGGGAACACTGAAGCTTTCTTT; CDR3: CAWIREGNTEAFF; length: 13; D: .; size: .; J: TRBJ1-1; V: TRBV30
DNA: TGTGCCATCGCTGTCGCTGATACGCAGTATTTT; CDR3: CAIAVADTQYF; length: 11; D: .; size: few; J: TRBJ2-3; V: TRBV10-3